Reported below is one T cell receptor beta chain. Its antigen is not identified. The beta constant-region primer was an equimolar mix of two oligonucleotides covering TRBC1 and TRBC2. Four rounds of PCR amplified the ligated cDNA using nested alpha and beta constant-region primers plus SP2. TCRdb re-derived calls from the UMI-ligation and nested PCR reads in MiXCR, one entry per CDR3 protein. Among some 110,000 distinct CDR3 sequences listed, 35% to 40% were seen once. The sample belongs to a study of naive and memory T cell subsets. The study, taken as a whole, reports: Over 85% of naive TCR sequences appeared only once after error correction, unlike memory subsets. Activation and differentiation may alter RNA-based TCR counts. No ground truth validated the naive and memory repertoire findings.

Cells stained for CD3, CD4, CD8, CD45RA, CD27 and viability were sorted into four CD45RA/CD27 subsets. The germline V gene encodes CDR1 SGHTA and CDR2 FQGTGA. CDR3 size: 13 residues. The V gene lost 1 base and the J gene lost 5 bases, with 8 bases spanning the gap. The sample consisted of central memory CD4+ T cells from blood. This clonotype was sampled from a human donor in good health. V and J are TRBV7-3 and TRBJ2-5; D is possibly TRBD1 (5 bases). The CDR3 bases are TGTGCCAGCAGCTTAATTGGGGCGGAGACCCAGTACTTC. This sequence encodes CASSLIGAETQYF.